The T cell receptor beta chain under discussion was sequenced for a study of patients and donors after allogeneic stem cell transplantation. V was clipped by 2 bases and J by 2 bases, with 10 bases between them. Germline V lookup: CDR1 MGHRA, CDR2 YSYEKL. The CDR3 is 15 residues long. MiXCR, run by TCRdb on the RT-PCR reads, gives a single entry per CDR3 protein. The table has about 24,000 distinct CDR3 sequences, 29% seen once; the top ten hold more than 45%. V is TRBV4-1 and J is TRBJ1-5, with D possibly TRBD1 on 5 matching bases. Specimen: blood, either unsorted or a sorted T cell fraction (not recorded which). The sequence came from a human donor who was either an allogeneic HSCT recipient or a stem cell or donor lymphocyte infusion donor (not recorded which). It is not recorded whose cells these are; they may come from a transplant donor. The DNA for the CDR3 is TGCGCCAGCAGCCAACAGGGTTTGGGCAATCAGCCCCAGCATTTT. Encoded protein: CASSQQGLGNQPQHF.